These 27 T cell receptor beta chains came from one sample sequenced in a study of blood T cell repertoires in COVID-19. The repertoire was sequenced with immunoSEQ multiplex PCR; TCRdb's copy has only in-frame clones and lacks some. Among 300,000 to 400,000 clones listed, about 90% were seen once. Source material: peripheral blood. These receptors all stem from a woman aged 50 to 60 with COVID-19, enrolled during active disease.

This chain uses TRBV6-4 with TRBJ2-3; the match to TRBD2 covers 13 bases. Germline-derived CDR1 and CDR2 are MRHNA and SNTAGT. There are 15 residues in the CDR3. J gave up 5 bases and V 6 bases, and 5 bases lay outside the gene matches. The CDR3 region has the DNA TGTGCCAGCAGCGTCAGGACTAGCGGGGGAGATACGCAGTATTTT. Translating gives CASSVRTSGGDTQYF.

The chain joins TRBV25-1 to TRBJ1-6; 8 bases are shared with TRBD1. With 2 bases clipped from V and 8 bases from J, the junction kept 5 bases outside the gene matches. The CDR3 loop spans 15 amino acids. Germline-derived CDR1 and CDR2 are MGHDK and SYGVNS. The CDR3 loop reads CASSELDREDSPLHF. The DNA for the CDR3 is TGTGCCAGCAGTGAACTGGACAGGGAGGATTCACCCCTCCACTTT. Full variable domain (remainder filled in from reference TRBV25-1 and TRBJ1-6): EADIYQTPRYLVIGTGKKITLECSQTMGHDKMYWYQQDPGMELHLIHYSYGVNSTEKGDLSSESTVSRIRTEHFPLTLESARPSHTSQYLCASSELDREDSPLHFGNGTRLTVT.

The chain carries TRBV28 and TRBJ1-2; D not certain. Germline loops: CDR1 MDHEN, CDR2 SYDVKM. The V and J ends lost 5 bases and 3 bases respectively, with 10 bases between them. The CDR3 spans 13 residues. CDR3 nucleotides: TGTGCCAGCAGTCCTGTGGAGTACTATGGCTACACCTTC. This sequence encodes CASSPVEYYGYTF.

V gene TRBV29-1 combines with J gene TRBJ1-1, with 7 bases matching TRBD1. CDR3 length: 12 residues. Per germline, CDR1 SQVTM and CDR2 ANQGSEA. The V and J ends lost 7 bases and 3 bases, in that order; junction bases with no gene match: 5. CDR3 sequence reads: CSAGDSDTEAFF. DNA of the CDR3: TGCAGCGCGGGGGACAGTGACACTGAAGCTTTCTTT.

The chain links TRBV5-6 to TRBJ2-3; D call uncertain. There are 12 residues in the CDR3. V was trimmed by 4 bases and J by 0 bases, leaving 3 bases between them. Looked up from germline, CDR1 is SGHDT and CDR2 is YYEEEE. CDR3: CASSPSTDTQYF. The CDR3 DNA reads as TGTGCCAGCAGCCCAAGCACAGATACGCAGTATTTT.

The chain joins TRBV28 to TRBJ2-3; 11 positions match TRBD2. CDR1 and CDR2 (germline): MDHEN, SYDVKM. Germline trimming cut 3 bases from V and 5 bases from J; bases unmatched to any gene: 1. The CDR3 covers 14 residues. As DNA, the CDR3 is TGTGCCAGCAGTTTCGGACTAGCGGGAGATACGCAGTATTTT. Protein: CASSFGLAGDTQYF.

The V and J genes are TRBV7-9 and TRBJ2-5; the match to TRBD2 covers 14 bases. Germline CDR1 reads SEHNR; CDR2 reads FQNEAQ (reference sequence). J gave up 1 base and V 5 bases, and 6 bases lay outside the gene matches. CDR3 length: 17 amino acids. This CDR3 reads CASSTTGTSGSQETQYF. CDR3 coding DNA: TGTGCCAGCAGCACCACCGGGACTAGCGGGAGCCAAGAGACCCAGTACTTC.

The V and J genes are TRBV5-1 and TRBJ2-7; TRBD1 aligns across 9 bases. This CDR3 is 14 amino acids long. The V and J ends lost 4 bases and 2 bases, in that order; junction bases with no gene match: 4. Per germline, CDR1 SGHRS and CDR2 YFSETQ. CDR3: CASSQRQGAYEQYF. Written as DNA, the CDR3 is TGCGCCAGCAGCCAACGACAGGGGGCCTACGAGCAGTACTTC.

This sequence joins TRBV5-1 and TRBJ2-5, with TRBD2 as a possible D gene (5 bases). Between the trimmed V and J ends, which lost 1 base and 5 bases, there was a span of 12 bases. Per the germline V gene, CDR1 is SGHRS and CDR2 is YFSETQ. This CDR3 has 14 residues. CDR3 loop: CASSLTLGGETQYF. In nucleotides, the CDR3 is TGCGCCAGCAGCTTGACCCTGGGCGGGGAGACCCAGTACTTC.

The V gene is TRBV5-8, the J gene TRBJ2-1; 7 bases are a match to TRBD1. Germline values: CDR1 SGHTS, CDR2 YDEGEE. This CDR3 spans 16 amino acids. J lost 8 bases, V lost 0 bases, and 11 bases had no gene match. This CDR3 reads CASSLGWTGYSDEQFF. As DNA, the CDR3 is TGTGCCAGCAGCTTGGGATGGACAGGCTATAGCGATGAGCAGTTCTTC.

This clone occurred once. This chain connects TRBV19 to TRBJ2-1, with 9 nucleotides matching TRBD2. The CDR3 runs to 15 residues. Germline lookup yields CDR1 LNHDA and CDR2 SQIVND (reference sequence). The junction had 12 bases not matched to a gene; V was cut back by 6 bases and J by 9 bases. The CDR3 spells CASRSAGGLTGEQFF. In nucleotides, the CDR3 is TGTGCCAGTAGATCAGCGGGGGGTCTTACGGGTGAGCAGTTCTTC.

A word on this clone: Mismatch with germline at one junction end may stem from a read error. The chain combines TRBV3-1 (or the pseudogene TRBV3-2) with TRBJ1-4, with a possible D match to TRBD1 (5 bases). This CDR3 has 14 residues. Germline CDR1 LGHDT, CDR2 YNNKEL (reference sequence). The chain's CDR3 is CASRQEGLGEKLFF. For the CDR3, the DNA is TGTGCCAGCCGCCAAGAGGGGCTCGGTGAAAAACTGTTTTTT.

The chain recombines TRBV29-1 with TRBJ2-3; D ambiguous. The CDR3 is 12 amino acids. Germline CDR1 and CDR2: SQVTM and ANQGSEA. The V end was cut by 8 bases, the J end by 3 bases, with 12 bases between. In nucleotides, the CDR3 is TGCAGCCCTATCCTTTTAACAGATACGCAGTATTTT. Translating gives CSPILLTDTQYF.

The chain joins TRBV12-5 to TRBJ1-4; 9 bases are a match to TRBD1. Germline V CDR1 and CDR2: LGHNT, FRNRAP. The V and J ends lost 5 bases and 3 bases, in that order; junction bases with no gene match: 7. The CDR3 length is 16 residues. The CDR3 nucleotides are TGTGCTAGTGGTCCGGGGACAGGGAAGCCTAATGAAAAACTGTTTTTT. Protein sequence: CASGPGTGKPNEKLFF. Full variable domain (rest looked up from reference TRBV12-5 and TRBJ1-4): DARVTQTPRHKVTEMGQEVTMRCQPILGHNTVFWYRQTMMQGLELLAYFRNRAPLDDSGMPKDRFSAEMPDATLATLKIQPSEPRDSAVYFCASGPGTGKPNEKLFFGSGTQLSVL.

The V and J genes are TRBV7-2 and TRBJ2-7, with D possibly matching TRBD2 (5 bases). CDR3 length: 14 amino acids. Germline V gene lookup returns CDR1 SGHTA and CDR2 FQGNSA. The germline V and J ends were trimmed by 5 bases and 9 bases, with 20 bases remaining between them. The CDR3 protein is CASSPGLARIGQYF. Here the CDR3 DNA reads TGTGCCAGCAGCCCCGGGCTAGCTCGTATCGGGCAGTACTTC.

The chain joins TRBV7-2 to TRBJ2-1; 10 positions agree with TRBD2. The CDR3 sequence is 15 residues long. J lost 4 bases, V lost 5 bases, and 5 bases had no gene match. Germline CDR1 is SGHTA and CDR2 is FQGNSA. The chain's CDR3 is CASSPLAGRYNEQFF. The CDR3 nucleotides are TGTGCCAGCAGCCCACTAGCGGGGCGATACAATGAGCAGTTCTTC.

The chain has TRBV4-2 and TRBJ1-2, with 7 bases aligning to TRBD1. The germline V gene has CDR1 LGHNA and CDR2 YNFKEQ. After removal of 4 bases from V and 4 bases from J, the junction contained 6 bases not matched to a gene. The CDR3 has 14 residues. The CDR3 spells CASSPGQTFYGYTF. DNA for the CDR3: TGTGCCAGCAGCCCGGGACAGACGTTCTATGGCTACACCTTC.

This clone was detected once. The chain joins TRBV11-3 to TRBJ2-2; TRBD1 aligns across 7 bases. The J segment lost 0 bases and the V segment lost 4 bases, leaving 2 bases of the junction unmatched. The germline V gene encodes CDR1 SGHNT and CDR2 YENEEA. This CDR3 spans 15 amino acids. The CDR3 DNA reads TGTGCCAGCAGCTCGGGACAGACGAACACCGGGGAGCTGTTTTTT. Its translation is CASSSGQTNTGELFF.

V and J are TRBV6-2 or TRBV6-3 and TRBJ2-7, with 8 nucleotides matching TRBD1. Per germline, CDR1 MNHEY and CDR2 SVGEGT. The CDR3 length is 13 residues. Trimming removed 1 base from V and 9 bases from J; junction bases left unmatched: 5. The CDR3, as DNA: TGTGCCAGCAGTTACTGGCAGGGGGCTAGGCAGTACTTC. Protein product: CASSYWQGARQYF.

This chain links TRBV12-3 or TRBV12-4 with TRBJ1-2; 7 nucleotides match TRBD1. The CDR3 sequence is 13 residues long. V dropped 2 bases and J dropped 8; count of bases not matched to a gene: 5. The CDR3 nucleotides read TGTGCCAGCAGTTTAACAGGGGCGGTGGGCTACACCTTC. Its translation is CASSLTGAVGYTF.

V is TRBV5-6 and J is TRBJ2-7; no firm D call. CDR3 size: 14 residues. The germline CDR1 and CDR2 sequences are SGHDT and YYEEEE. Deletions cut 0 bases from V and 3 bases from J, with 10 bases between. This CDR3 is CASSLVGGYYEQYF. The CDR3 nucleotides are TGTGCCAGCAGCTTGGTAGGCGGATACTACGAGCAGTACTTC.

The rearrangement links TRBV7-6 to TRBJ2-5, with 11 bases aligning to TRBD1. The CDR3 extends over 18 amino acids. V gave up 8 bases and J gave up 1 base; unmatched junction bases: 15. Per the germline V gene, CDR1 is SGHVS and CDR2 is FNYEAQ. The CDR3 sequence: CASRATGQGVKLQETQYF. The DNA of the CDR3 is TGTGCCAGCCGGGCGACGGGACAGGGGGTTAAACTCCAAGAGACCCAGTACTTC.

This clone was seen a few times. Germline and junction disagree at one end, which may indicate a read error. V usage is TRBV3-1 (or the pseudogene TRBV3-2) and J usage is TRBJ1-1; D is perhaps TRBD1 (5 bases). CDR1 and CDR2 (germline): LGHDT, YNNKEL (reference sequence). The CDR3 has 16 residues. The chain's CDR3 is CASTQRLAGGWTEAFF. Written as DNA, the CDR3 is TGTGCCAGCACCCAACGCCTGGCGGGGGGATGGACTGAAGCTTTCTTT.

The chain employs TRBV29-1 and TRBJ1-2; the match to TRBD1 covers 10 bases. J was trimmed by 6 bases and V by 7 bases; bases with no gene match: 11. There are 14 residues in the CDR3. Germline CDR1 and CDR2: SQVTM and ANQGSEA. The CDR3 DNA follows: TGCAGCGCCAAAGAGGGACAGGGGAAGCATGGCTACACCTTC. It encodes CSAKEGQGKHGYTF.

The gene calls are TRBV18 and TRBJ2-2, with D maybe TRBD2 (6 bases). The CDR3 totals 13 residues. The V end lost 2 bases, the J end lost 7 bases, and 8 bases lay between the germline ends. The germline CDR1 and CDR2 sequences are KGHSH and LQKENI. The CDR3 DNA sequence: TGTGCCAGCTCACCAGGGAGGAGCGGGGAGCTGTTTTTT. Translated, it gives CASSPGRSGELFF.

This chain uses TRBV5-4 with TRBJ2-5, with D perhaps matching TRBD2 (6 bases). This CDR3 region has 18 residues. CDR1 SGHNT and CDR2 YYREEE come from the germline V gene (reference sequence). Between the trimmed V and J ends, which lost 4 bases and 4 bases, there was a span of 26 bases. The CDR3 is CASSPGLLGGWFGETQYF. The CDR3 DNA is TGTGCCAGCAGCCCCGGCCTCCTAGGAGGGTGGTTTGGAGAGACCCAGTACTTC.

CDR3 protein: CASGKREVDEQYF. CDR3 sequence (DNA): TGTGCCAGCGGAAAGCGGGAGGTCGACGAGCAGTACTTC. The chain links TRBV28 to TRBJ2-7, with 9 bases matching TRBD2. Per germline, CDR1 MDHEN and CDR2 SYDVKM. After removal of 8 bases from V and 5 bases from J, the junction contained 7 bases not matched to a gene. CDR3 length: 13 residues.